Presented here are 26 T cell receptor beta chains from one specimen sequenced in a study of PD-1 blockade in mismatch repair-deficient tumors. Only in-frame clones appear in the TCRdb table, and some are missing; sequencing was by immunoSEQ multiplex PCR. The data hold roughly 120,000 clones, with roughly 90% observed a single time. Sequenced here: peripheral blood, sampled approximately 73 weeks after starting pembrolizumab. The receptors were gathered from an adult with mismatch repair-deficient cancer.

The chain combines TRBV10-2 with TRBJ1-1; 8 nucleotides match TRBD1. Germline trimming cut 3 bases from V and 4 bases from J; bases unmatched to any gene: 4. The CDR3 covers 14 residues. CDR1 is WSHSY, CDR2 SAAADI, per germline. CDR3 bases: TGCGCCAGCAGTGAAAACAGGGGGAGCACTGAAGCTTTCTTT. Translated: CASSENRGSTEAFF.

V is TRBV7-9 and J is TRBJ2-5, with D uncertain. This CDR3 has 16 amino acids. Germline V gives CDR1 SEHNR, CDR2 FQNEAQ (reference sequence). The V end was cut by 5 bases, the J end by 4 bases, with 20 bases between. CDR3 nucleotide sequence: TGTGCCAGCAGCCGTGAGAAAGACGTCGGGCCAGAGACCCAGTACTTC. This encodes CASSREKDVGPETQYF.

This clone was seen a single time. The chain links TRBV18 to TRBJ2-7; 11 positions agree with TRBD2. CDR3 length equals 16 residues. Germline CDR1 reads KGHSH; CDR2 reads LQKENI. V lost 3 bases, J lost 2 bases, and 6 bases stayed unmatched. The CDR3 sequence: CASSPPGTSGTYEQYF. The CDR3 nucleotides are TGTGCCAGCTCACCTCCGGGGACTAGCGGAACCTACGAGCAGTACTTC.

The rearrangement joins TRBV6-5 to TRBJ1-4; 8 bases fit TRBD1. V dropped 0 bases and J dropped 7; count of bases not matched to a gene: 4. The CDR3 contains 15 residues. Germline CDR1 reads MNHEY; CDR2 reads SVGAGI. The CDR3 coding sequence is TGTGCCAGCAGTTACTCCAGGGGGCTGGCTGAAAAACTGTTTTTT. Protein: CASSYSRGLAEKLFF.

The chain employs TRBV11-2 and TRBJ2-5; D might be TRBD2 (5 bases). Per the germline V gene, CDR1 is SGHAT and CDR2 is FQNNGV. The CDR3 loop spans 15 amino acids. Trimming pared 5 bases from V and 3 bases from J, leaving 16 bases between. DNA for the CDR3: TGTGCCAGCAGCCCCCTCCCCTTGGAGGAAGAGACCCAGTACTTC. It codes for CASSPLPLEEETQYF.

This rearrangement joins TRBV19 to TRBJ2-7; D might be TRBD1 or TRBD2, each matching 5 bases. Germline V CDR1 and CDR2: LNHDA, SQIVND (reference sequence). The CDR3 length is 15 residues. V was cut by 1 base and J by 4 bases, with 14 bases left in between. The CDR3 spells CASSIGAGAGYEQYF. The CDR3, as DNA: TGTGCCAGTAGTATAGGTGCCGGGGCCGGGTACGAGCAGTACTTC.

This rearrangement joins TRBV6-5 to TRBJ2-2; 11 bases agree with TRBD2. In germline, CDR1 is MNHEY, CDR2 SVGAGI. The ends lost 5 bases at V and 6 bases at J; junction bases unmatched: 2. The CDR3 has 14 amino acids. The CDR3 region has the DNA TGTGCCAGCAGTCTAGCGGGAGGAGCCGGGGAGCTGTTTTTT. Translating it yields CASSLAGGAGELFF.

In this sample, this clone turned up once. This chain links TRBV5-4 with TRBJ2-3, with 12 bases matching TRBD2. The germline gives CDR1 SGHNT, CDR2 YYREEE (reference sequence). The CDR3 is 15 residues long. Unmatched junction bases numbered 4, after V lost 4 bases and J lost 4 bases. As DNA, the CDR3 is TGTGCCAGCAGCACCCTAGCGGGAGGGCCAGATACGCAGTATTTT. This encodes CASSTLAGGPDTQYF.

The V call is TRBV5-4, the J call TRBJ2-7, with 10 positions matching TRBD1. The CDR3 is 14 residues long. In germline, CDR1 is SGHNT, CDR2 YYREEE (reference sequence). The V gene end was trimmed by 3 bases and the J gene end by 1 base; junction bases not matched to a gene: 1. CDR3 coding DNA: TGTGCCAGCAGCTGGGGACAGGGGTCCTACGAGCAGTACTTC. It codes for CASSWGQGSYEQYF.

The chain recombines TRBV13 with TRBJ2-7; 11 bases line up with TRBD2. Germline V CDR1 and CDR2: PRHDT, FYEKMQ (reference sequence). This CDR3 contains 17 residues. The J segment lost 0 bases and the V segment lost 0 bases, leaving 4 bases of the junction unmatched. The CDR3, as DNA: TGTGCCAGCAGCTTAGGGGGACTAGCGGACACCTCCTACGAGCAGTACTTC. This translates into CASSLGGLADTSYEQYF.

This clone was detected once. The rearrangement uses TRBV5-1 and TRBJ2-7; D remains ambiguous. Trimming took off 1 base at V and 0 bases at J, with 8 bases between the two ends. The CDR3 is 14 residues long. The germline CDR1 and CDR2 sequences are SGHRS and YFSETQ. The CDR3 coding sequence is TGCGCCAGCAGCTTGCAGTCAAGCTCCTACGAGCAGTACTTC. Its translation is CASSLQSSSYEQYF.

Only a few counts were recorded for this clone. The chain carries TRBV27 and TRBJ2-1; no definite D call. Germline lookup yields CDR1 MNHEY and CDR2 SMNVEV (reference sequence). The ends were cut back, 5 bases at V and 8 bases at J, with 16 bases in the middle. The CDR3 has 14 residues. CDR3 DNA sequence: TGTGCCAGCAGTCCAATTTACCATTTGGATGAGCAGTTCTTC. Encoded protein: CASSPIYHLDEQFF.

The chain employs TRBV29-1 and TRBJ2-5; possibly TRBD1 for D (5 bases). V was trimmed by 1 base and J by 2 bases, leaving 14 bases between them. The CDR3 loop spans 15 amino acids. Germline CDR1 SQVTM, CDR2 ANQGSEA. CDR3 residues: CSVEGEVRAQETQYF. The DNA of the CDR3 is TGCAGCGTTGAAGGAGAGGTCAGGGCGCAAGAGACCCAGTACTTC.

CDR3 nucleotide sequence: TGTGCCAGCAGCTTAGTCTCGCAGAGCTCCTACGAGCAGTACTTC. Translation: CASSLVSQSSYEQYF. The chain carries TRBV11-3 and TRBJ2-7; D is unclear. This CDR3 contains 15 residues. V lost 1 base and J lost 0, with 10 bases in between. CDR1 is SGHNT and CDR2 is YENEEA in the germline V gene.

This sequence joins TRBV2 and TRBJ1-5; D is unclear. This CDR3 region has 13 residues. Trimming took off 4 bases at V and 2 bases at J, with 6 bases between the two ends. The V gene's germline CDR1 is SNHLY and CDR2 FYNNEI. CDR3 sequence reads: CASSAEGNQPQHF. The CDR3, as DNA: TGTGCCAGCAGTGCCGAGGGCAATCAGCCCCAGCATTTT.

This clone has just a few counts. The V and J genes are TRBV6-4 and TRBJ2-3; D is possibly TRBD1 (5 bases). The germline V gene has CDR1 MRHNA and CDR2 SNTAGT. Trimming left V 4 bases short and J 2 bases short, with 10 bases between. The CDR3 has 14 amino acids. The CDR3 sequence is CASSVDTSTDTQYF. In nucleotides, the CDR3 is TGTGCCAGCAGTGTGGACACGTCCACAGATACGCAGTATTTT.

The J gene is TRBJ2-1, the V gene TRBV7-9; 11 nucleotides agree with TRBD2. CDR1 and CDR2 (germline): SEHNR, FQNEAQ (reference sequence). The junction had 7 bases not matched to a gene; V was cut back by 2 bases and J by 4 bases. The CDR3 sequence is 17 residues long. The CDR3 region is CASSLRLAGGKYNEQFF. The CDR3 region has the DNA TGTGCCAGCAGCTTAAGGCTAGCGGGAGGCAAATACAATGAGCAGTTCTTC.

V is TRBV5-5 and J is TRBJ2-5; no reliable D call. Looked up from germline, CDR1 is SGHKS and CDR2 is YYEKEE (reference sequence). The CDR3 has 11 residues. The V end was cut by 0 bases, the J end by 3 bases, with 0 bases between. The CDR3 DNA reads as TGTGCCAGCAGCTTGGAAGAGACCCAGTACTTC. This sequence encodes CASSLEETQYF.

The chain recombines TRBV5-6 with TRBJ2-3; D call uncertain. Germline CDR1 is SGHDT and CDR2 is YYEEEE. The V end was cut by 2 bases, the J end by 5 bases, with 12 bases between. This CDR3 comprises 14 residues. CDR3 residues: CASSFPAVEDTQYF. CDR3 nucleotide sequence: TGTGCCAGCAGCTTCCCGGCAGTCGAAGATACGCAGTATTTT. Full variable domain (rest looked up from reference TRBV5-6 and TRBJ2-3): DAGVTQSPTHLIKTRGQQVTLRCSPKSGHDTVSWYQQALGQGPQFIFQYYEEEERQRGNFPDRFSGHQFPNYSSELNVNALLLGDSALYLCASSFPAVEDTQYFGPGTRLTVL.

This chain links TRBV10-2 with TRBJ1-1; D is unclear. Trimming removed 8 bases from V and 4 bases from J, with 14 bases in between. Germline values: CDR1 WSHSY, CDR2 SAAADI. This CDR3 region has 13 residues. The CDR3 DNA follows: TGCGCCAGCTCAGAGGTCAGCAGCACTGAAGCTTTCTTT. It codes for CASSEVSSTEAFF.

The chain links TRBV5-4 to TRBJ2-7; 7 nucleotides agree with TRBD1. The germline gives CDR1 SGHNT, CDR2 YYREEE (reference sequence). Trimming at V came to 4 bases and at J to 1 base, leaving 8 bases not matched to a gene. This CDR3 comprises 15 residues. This chain's CDR3 is CASSATTGPSYEQYF. The CDR3 DNA is TGTGCCAGCAGCGCGACGACAGGGCCATCCTACGAGCAGTACTTC. Together with reference TRBV5-4 and TRBJ2-7, the CDR3 gives the full variable domain: ETGVTQSPTHLIKTRGQQVTLRCSSQSGHNTVSWYQQALGQGPQFIFQYYREEENGRGNFPPRFSGLQFPNYSSELNVNALELDDSALYLCASSATTGPSYEQYFGPGTRLTVT.

The chain recombines TRBV30 with TRBJ2-7; D is undetermined. This CDR3 has 15 amino acids. CDR1 GTSNPN and CDR2 SVGIG come from the germline V gene (reference sequence). V lost 0 bases, J lost 0 bases, and 12 bases lay in between. The CDR3 here is CAWSVLSRSSYEQYF. CDR3 coding DNA: TGTGCCTGGAGTGTACTGAGCAGGAGCTCCTACGAGCAGTACTTC.

The chain uses TRBV7-9 and TRBJ2-7, with 7 bases aligning to TRBD1. CDR3 length: 13 residues. CDR1 SEHNR and CDR2 FQNEAQ come from the germline V gene (reference sequence). Losses at the gene ends were 4 bases for V and 5 bases for J; bases not matched to a gene: 5. The CDR3 sequence: CASSSDRAHEQYF. The DNA for the CDR3 is TGTGCCAGCAGCTCAGACAGGGCCCACGAGCAGTACTTC.

The J gene is TRBJ1-4, the V gene TRBV5-8, with D unresolved. In germline, CDR1 is SGHTS, CDR2 YDEGEE. Trimming removed 0 bases at V and 5 bases at J, with 11 bases between. This CDR3 comprises 15 residues. The CDR3 DNA follows: TGTGCCAGCAGCTTGGTTGACACCCCGAATGAAAAACTGTTTTTT. This translates into CASSLVDTPNEKLFF.

The chain recombines TRBV11-3 with TRBJ2-3, with D perhaps TRBD2 (5 bases). The V gene lost 5 bases and the J gene lost 0 bases, with 15 bases spanning the gap. Germline V lookup: CDR1 SGHNT, CDR2 YENEEA. CDR3 length: 16 amino acids. The CDR3 loop reads CASSRGISPSTDTQYF. The CDR3 DNA sequence: TGTGCCAGCAGCAGAGGGATCTCCCCTAGCACAGATACGCAGTATTTT.

This clone was observed a handful of times. The J gene is TRBJ1-5, the V gene TRBV28; a possible D gene is TRBD1 (6 bases). CDR3 length equals 13 residues. V was pared by 9 bases and J by 6 bases, with 15 bases between. Germline CDR1 MDHEN, CDR2 SYDVKM. CDR3: CASRDMASQPQHF. Written as DNA, the CDR3 is TGTGCCAGTCGGGACATGGCAAGTCAGCCCCAGCATTTT.